This TCR beta chain was identified in a study of T cells in tumors after PD-1 blockade. Turning to the study itself: Some patients also took daily vismodegib 150 mg during anti-PD-1 treatment. On average, peripheral blood gave some 120,000 TCR templates and about 34,000 unique clonotypes.

Assay used: immunoSEQ multiplex PCR; TCRdb lists only in-frame clones, some missing. The sample includes approximately 47,000 clones, 81% of them seen just once. This clone was seen just once. The antigen is not known. Input was about 600 ng to 6,004 ng of genomic DNA from tumor or blood. Study results and limitations: Blood contained roughly two fifths of the tumor's TCR clonotypes.

The receptor was isolated from a human donor with basal cell carcinoma. Sequencing used PBMCs, obtained before anti-PD-1 treatment.

The CDR3 DNA is TGTGCCAGCAGTTTTTATACAGGGGGCTTGTACGAGCAGTACTTC. It specifies CASSFYTGGLYEQYF. This chain links TRBV25-1 with TRBJ2-7, with 9 nucleotides matching TRBD1. The CDR3 consists of 15 residues. Trimming removed 5 bases from V and 4 bases from J; junction bases left unmatched: 9. CDR1 and CDR2 (germline): MGHDK, SYGVNS.